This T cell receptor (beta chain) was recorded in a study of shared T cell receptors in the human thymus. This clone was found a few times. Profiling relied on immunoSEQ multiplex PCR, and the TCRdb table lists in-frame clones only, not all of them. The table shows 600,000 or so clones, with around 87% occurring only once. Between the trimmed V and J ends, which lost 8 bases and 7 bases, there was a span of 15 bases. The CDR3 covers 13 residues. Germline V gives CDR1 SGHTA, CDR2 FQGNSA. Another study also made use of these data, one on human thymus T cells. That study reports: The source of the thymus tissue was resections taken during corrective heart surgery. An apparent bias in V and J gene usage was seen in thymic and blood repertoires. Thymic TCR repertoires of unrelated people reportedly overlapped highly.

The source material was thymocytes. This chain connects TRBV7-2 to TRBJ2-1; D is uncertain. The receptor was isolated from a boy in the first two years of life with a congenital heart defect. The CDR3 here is CASRNLIRNEQFF. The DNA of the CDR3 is TGTGCCAGCCGAAACCTTATACGGAATGAGCAGTTCTTC.